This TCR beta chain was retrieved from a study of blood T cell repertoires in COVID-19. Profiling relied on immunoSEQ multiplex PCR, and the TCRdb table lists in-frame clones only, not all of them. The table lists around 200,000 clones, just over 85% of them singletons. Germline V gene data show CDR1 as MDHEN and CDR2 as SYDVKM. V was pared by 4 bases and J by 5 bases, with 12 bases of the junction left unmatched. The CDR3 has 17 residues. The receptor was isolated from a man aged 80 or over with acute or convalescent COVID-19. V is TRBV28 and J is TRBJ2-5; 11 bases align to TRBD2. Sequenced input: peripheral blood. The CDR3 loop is CASSSPTSGMVLETQYF. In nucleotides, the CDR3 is TGTGCCAGCAGTTCCCCGACTAGCGGGATGGTGTTGGAGACCCAGTACTTC.